Presented here are 4 T cell receptor beta chains from one specimen sequenced in a study of CD8+ T cells in alopecia areata. Researchers sorted pooled cutaneous lymph node cells on the basis of CD4, CD8alpha, NKG2D, NKG2ACE and other markers. The sequencing template was cDNA reverse transcribed from extracted RNA. Assay used: immunoSEQ multiplex PCR; TCRdb lists only in-frame clones, some missing. The sample yields roughly 260,000 clones, without any singletons. The sequenced sample consisted of CD4+ T cells sorted from a lymph node. The source is a C3H/HeJ mouse with alopecia areata. The mouse line has the MHC haplotype H2-k.

A word on this clone: Each gene name is a mouse one. The read halts 4 residues ahead of the CDR3 end, with the missing end drawn from the germline J gene. The genes are TRBV5 and TRBJ2-7, with D maybe TRBD2 (5 bases). The CDR3 loop spans 13 amino acids. Germline lookup yields CDR1 LGHNA and CDR2 YNLKQL (reference sequence). V was cut by 3 bases and J by 3 bases, with 9 bases left in between. This CDR3 is CASSQPGSYEQYF. CDR3 DNA, as far as it was read: TGTGCCAGCAGCCAGCCTGGGAGCTAT.

With regard to this clone: The gene symbols are mouse symbols. The read halts 4 residues ahead of the CDR3 end, with the missing end drawn from the germline J gene. The J gene is TRBJ1-1, the V gene TRBV13-1; 7 positions agree with TRBD1. The germline gives CDR1 NSHNY, CDR2 SYGAGN. V dropped 1 base and J dropped 2; count of bases not matched to a gene: 2. The CDR3 loop spans 14 amino acids. The CDR3 here is CASSDSGGNTEVFF. The sequenced part of the CDR3 DNA is TGTGCCAGCAGTGATTCAGGGGGTAACACA.

A word on this clone: Gene names refer to mouse genes. CDR3 sequence: CASSRQGAGFAEQFF. CDR3 bases read: TGTGCCAGCAGTAGACAGGGGGCTGGGTTTGCT. V and J are TRBV19 and TRBJ2-1; 10 positions match TRBD1. The read ends 4 residues shy of where the CDR3 ends; the end is completed using the germline J gene. The CDR3 contains 15 residues. Unmatched junction bases numbered 6, after V lost 3 bases and J lost 6 bases. Germline-derived CDR1 and CDR2 are FNHDT and SITEND (reference sequence).

Notes on this clone: Each gene name is a mouse one. With the read ending 4 residues before the CDR3 end, the germline J gene is used to fill in that end. The rearrangement joins TRBV1 to TRBJ2-3, with 12 positions matching TRBD2. Germline V gives CDR1 NSQYPW, CDR2 LRSPGD (reference sequence). The CDR3 loop spans 17 amino acids. The junction had 4 bases not matched to a gene; V was cut back by 3 bases and J by 0 bases. CDR3 DNA (partial): TGCACCTGCAGTGCCTCGGGACTGGGGGGTAGTGCAGAA. Protein: CTCSASGLGGSAE. The CDR3 as a whole reads CTCSASGLGGSAETLYF.